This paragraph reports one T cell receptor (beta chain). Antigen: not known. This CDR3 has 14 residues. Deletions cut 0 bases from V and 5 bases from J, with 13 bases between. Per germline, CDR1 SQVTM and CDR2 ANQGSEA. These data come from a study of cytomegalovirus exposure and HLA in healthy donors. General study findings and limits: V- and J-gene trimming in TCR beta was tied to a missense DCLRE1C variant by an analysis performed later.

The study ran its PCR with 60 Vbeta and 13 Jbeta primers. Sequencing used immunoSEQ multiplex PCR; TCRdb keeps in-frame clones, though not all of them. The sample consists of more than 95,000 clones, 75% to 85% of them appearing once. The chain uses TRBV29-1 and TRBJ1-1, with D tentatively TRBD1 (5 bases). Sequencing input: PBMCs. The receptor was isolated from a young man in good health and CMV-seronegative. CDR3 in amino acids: CSVEEGPGGTEAFF. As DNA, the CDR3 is TGCAGCGTTGAAGAGGGACCCGGGGGGACTGAAGCTTTCTTT.